This entry features one T cell receptor (beta chain) sequence. The data are from a study of blood T cell repertoires in COVID-19. Study context: From T cells, B-cell-depleted T cells, or PBMCs came the material, which was cDNA or gDNA.

The assay was immunoSEQ multiplex PCR, and TCRdb's table has in-frame clones only and misses some. The data show some 120,000 clones, about 87% seen once. CDR3 length equals 13 residues. The germline V gene has CDR1 MNHNS and CDR2 SASEGT. The V and J ends lost 5 bases and 3 bases respectively, with 10 bases between them. The sequenced material came from peripheral blood. The J gene is TRBJ1-1, the V gene TRBV6-1; perhaps TRBD1 as D (6 bases). This TCR was recovered from a woman aged 45 to 65 with acute or convalescent COVID-19. The CDR3 region has the DNA TGTGCCAGCAGTCCCAGGGGAGACACTGAAGCTTTCTTT. This sequence encodes CASSPRGDTEAFF.